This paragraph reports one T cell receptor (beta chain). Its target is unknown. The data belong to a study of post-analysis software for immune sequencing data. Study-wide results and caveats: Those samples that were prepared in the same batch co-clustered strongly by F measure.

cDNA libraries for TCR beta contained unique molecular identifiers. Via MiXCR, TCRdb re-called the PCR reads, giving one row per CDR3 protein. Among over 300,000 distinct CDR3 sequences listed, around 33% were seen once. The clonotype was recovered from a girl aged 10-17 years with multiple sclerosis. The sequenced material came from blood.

CDR3 region: CASSQGNSRYEQYF. For the CDR3, the DNA is TGCGCCAGCAGCCAAGGTAACAGCCGTTACGAGCAGTACTTC. V and J are TRBV4-3 and TRBJ2-7; D remains ambiguous. This CDR3 has 14 amino acids. Trimming pared 1 base from V and 4 bases from J, leaving 11 bases between. CDR1 is LGHNA, CDR2 YSLEER, per germline.